These 30 T cell receptor beta chains originate from one sample sequenced in a study of tumor and adjacent non-tumor tissue in lung cancer. RNA was extracted from bulk tissue without any cell sorting. The normal lung tissue was taken more than 3 cm from the tumor edge. A modified ARM-PCR protocol with three rounds of nested PCR amplified TCRbeta. MiXCR, applied by TCRdb to the multiplex PCR reads, yields one record per CDR3 protein. This sample carries some 95,000 distinct CDR3 sequences, roughly 78% of them seen once, and the ten largest clones take 30%. The sequencing sample was made of distant non-tumor lung tissue. Receptor source: a man aged 55-75 years with small cell lung cancer.

Note on this clonotype: Sequence at one end of the junction differs from germline and may be a read error. The CDR3, as DNA: TGTGCCAGCAGCTCAGAATCGAGGACTAGCGGGTGTGATAATGAGCGGTTATTC. Amino acid sequence: CASSSESRTSGCDNERLF. The J gene is TRBJ2-1, the V gene TRBV11-1; 11 nucleotides agree with TRBD2. CDR3 length: 18 amino acids. The V gene's germline CDR1 is SGHAT and CDR2 FQDESV (reference sequence).

Comment on this clonotype: A much larger clonotype is one base distant, so this may be a read error. This chain joins TRBV25-1 and TRBJ2-1; D tentatively reads TRBD1 or TRBD2 (5 bases each). The germline gives CDR1 MGHDK, CDR2 SYGVNS. The CDR3 spans 18 residues. This CDR3 reads CASSEYSATTKGYSEQFF. DNA for the CDR3: TGTGCCAGCAGTGAATATAGCGCCACTACGAAGGGGTACAGTGAGCAGTTCTTC.

A single count supports this clonotype. The junction shows a germline mismatch at one end, possibly a read error. V gene TRBV19 combines with J gene TRBJ2-1, with TRBD2 matching over 9 bases. Germline V gene lookup returns CDR1 LNHDA and CDR2 SQIVND (reference sequence). This CDR3 has 16 amino acids. The CDR3 sequence is CASSSRLAATYNKQFF. DNA for the CDR3: TGTGCCAGTAGTTCCCGACTAGCGGCCACCTACAATAAGCAGTTCTTC.

Concerning this clonotype: One end of the junction fails to match germline, which may point to a read error. V is TRBV4-1 and J is TRBJ1-1, with D perhaps TRBD1 (6 bases). CDR3 length: 15 residues. The germline V gene encodes CDR1 MGHRA and CDR2 YSYEKL. The CDR3 DNA sequence: TGCGCCAGCAGCCAAGTACTACAGCGGGGGGCTGAAGCTTTATTT. Protein product: CASSQVLQRGAEALF.

The chain couples TRBV10-3 to TRBJ1-1; a possible D gene is TRBD1 (5 bases). The CDR3 has 14 amino acids. Germline V gene data show CDR1 as ENHRY and CDR2 as SYGVKD. Trimming stripped 8 bases from V and 1 base from J, with 14 bases between. For the CDR3, the DNA is TGTGCCATCTATACACAAGACAGGAACACTGAAGCTTTCTTT. Amino acids: CAIYTQDRNTEAFF.

Concerning this clonotype itself: The conserved closing phenylalanine or tryptophan is absent in this CDR3, likely reflecting a read error. V usage is TRBV5-4 and J usage is TRBJ2-6; no definite D call. Germline assignment: CDR1 SGHNT and CDR2 YYREEE (reference sequence). The CDR3 loop spans 15 amino acids. CDR3 protein: CARSLAAVQRDVLTL. DNA for the CDR3: TGTGCCAGGAGCTTGGCCGCTGTACAGCGTGACGTCCTGACTCTC.

As concerns this clonotype: Given a much more abundant clone one base away, this may be a read error. DNA of the CDR3: TGCGCCAGCAGCTTGTTCACGGGGACAGGGGAAACAGATACGCAGTATTTT. It is translated as CASSLFTGTGETDTQYF. The chain recombines TRBV5-1 with TRBJ2-3; 10 positions agree with TRBD1. The CDR3 extends over 17 amino acids. Per germline, CDR1 SGHRS and CDR2 YFSETQ. The V gene end was trimmed by 1 base and the J gene end by 3 bases; junction bases not matched to a gene: 8.

The CDR3 coding sequence is TGCGCCAGCAGCCAAGTAATGTCGGAGGAGCAGTTCTTC. Encoded protein: CASSQVMSEEQFF. J is TRBJ2-1 and V is TRBV4-1; D call uncertain. CDR1 is MGHRA, CDR2 YSYEKL, per germline. The V and J ends lost 1 base and 10 bases respectively, with 11 bases between them. This CDR3 is 13 amino acids long.

The chain uses TRBV10-3 and TRBJ2-1; D call uncertain. The V gene's germline CDR1 is ENHRY and CDR2 SYGVKD. This CDR3 region has 12 residues. CDR3 amino acids: CAVSGVADEQFF. The DNA of the CDR3 is TGTGCTGTCAGTGGAGTAGCAGATGAGCAGTTCTTC.

Of note for this clonotype: Sequence at one end of the junction differs from germline and may be a read error. The rearrangement joins TRBV11-1 to TRBJ2-3; 7 positions agree with TRBD1. The CDR3 loop spans 14 amino acids. In germline, CDR1 is SGHAT, CDR2 FQDESV (reference sequence). This chain's CDR3 is CVSSSTQGTEAQYF. Here the CDR3 DNA reads TGTGTCAGCAGCTCAACCCAGGGGACAGAAGCGCAGTATTTT.

This CDR3 reads CASSRGFRSGELFF. DNA of the CDR3: TGTGCCAGCAGTAGGGGCTTTAGGTCCGGGGAGCTGTTTTTT. The rearrangement links TRBV6-6 to TRBJ2-2; tentative D call: TRBD1 (5 bases). There are 14 residues in the CDR3. Germline V gives CDR1 MNHNY, CDR2 SVGAGI (reference sequence). The ends were cut back, 5 bases at V and 6 bases at J, with 13 bases in the middle.

This chain links TRBV10-3 with TRBJ2-5; D gene ambiguous. CDR3 length: 15 amino acids. CDR1 is ENHRY, CDR2 SYGVKD, per germline. Trimming removed 8 bases at V and 5 bases at J, with 21 bases between. The CDR3 loop is CAIHPSDRVVETQYF. Here the CDR3 DNA reads TGTGCCATCCATCCGTCGGATAGGGTTGTGGAGACCCAGTACTTC.

This sequence joins TRBV6-5 and TRBJ2-1; D is possibly TRBD1 (5 bases). Germline CDR1 is MNHEY and CDR2 is SVGAGI. V dropped 5 bases and J dropped 5 bases, with 13 bases sitting between them. This CDR3 has 14 residues. In DNA, the CDR3 is TGTGCCAGCAGTCGAAAGGGGTCCCACAATGAGCAGTTCTTC. It codes for CASSRKGSHNEQFF.

A word on this clonotype: A read error may produce the germline difference seen at one junction end. CDR3 amino acids: CAGSGSGWSGELFF. CDR3 DNA sequence: TGTGCCGGCAGTGGATCGGGTTGGTCCGGGGAGCTGTTTTTT. This chain connects TRBV2 to TRBJ2-2; no definite D call. The germline gives CDR1 SNHLY, CDR2 FYNNEI. This CDR3 is built from 14 residues.

The genes are TRBV24-1 and TRBJ2-3, with 11 bases fitting TRBD1. This CDR3 has 16 amino acids. CDR1 is KGHDR and CDR2 is SFDVKD in the germline V gene. Losses at the gene ends were 1 base for V and 5 bases for J; bases not matched to a gene: 4. For the CDR3, the DNA is TGTGCCACCAGTGATTTCCGCGGGACAGGGGGAGATACGCAGTATTTT. Protein: CATSDFRGTGGDTQYF.

About this clonotype itself: A read error may account for a junction end that differs from germline. The V and J genes are TRBV6-5 and TRBJ1-2; D remains unclear. Germline V gives CDR1 MNHEY, CDR2 SVGAGI. The CDR3 is made up of 14 amino acids. CDR3 in DNA: TGTGCCAGCAGCTACTCGAGTGGGAGAGAAGGCTACACCTTC. It encodes CASSYSSGREGYTF.

This clonotype was observed at least ten times. The genes are TRBV20-1 and TRBJ2-1; 7 nucleotides line up with TRBD2. The ends lost 5 bases at V and 6 bases at J; junction bases unmatched: 10. Germline CDR1 reads DFQATT; CDR2 reads SNEGSKA (reference sequence). CDR3 size: 14 residues. The DNA of the CDR3 is TGCAGTGCTGCGAGCGGGACTCGAAGCAATGAGCAGTTCTTC. It is translated as CSAASGTRSNEQFF.

Note on this clonotype: A junction boundary mismatches the germline segment, possibly from a read error. The chain uses TRBV4-2 and TRBJ2-2; D is possibly TRBD2 (6 bases). CDR1 and CDR2 (germline): LGHNA, YNFKEQ. This CDR3 comprises 15 residues. CDR3 region: CASKLVRDDGGELFF. The CDR3 DNA is TGTGCCAGCAAACTAGTGAGAGATGATGGCGGGGAGCTGTTCTTT.

V is TRBV12-3 or TRBV12-4 and J is TRBJ2-7; D gene ambiguous. The CDR3 extends over 15 amino acids. Here the CDR3 DNA reads TGTGTCAGAAGTTGGGCCCACCAAGGGTACTACGAGCAGTACTTC. Encoded protein: CVRSWAHQGYYEQYF.

Concerning this clonotype: A much bigger clone sits one base away, suggesting this may be a read error. The chain joins TRBV24-1 to TRBJ2-2; D is possibly TRBD1 (6 bases). In germline, CDR1 is KGHDR, CDR2 SFDVKD. This CDR3 region has 13 residues. CDR3 sequence: CTTRGTGTGELFF. The CDR3 DNA reads as TGTACCACCAGGGGAACTGGCACCGGGGAGCTGTTTTTT.

As for this clonotype: One end of the junction varies from germline; a read error may be responsible. The chain couples TRBV6-1 to TRBJ1-4; D gene unclear. The CDR3 extends over 15 amino acids. Germline values: CDR1 MNHNS, CDR2 SASEGT. This CDR3 reads CASREVGGSNEKVFF. CDR3 nucleotides: TGTGCCAGCCGTGAAGTAGGCGGATCTAATGAAAAAGTGTTTTTT.

A note on this clonotype: The CDR3 end shows no conserved phenylalanine or tryptophan, and so a read error is likely. The chain combines TRBV11-3 with TRBJ2-3; 9 bases fit TRBD2. This CDR3 has 14 amino acids. Per the germline V gene, CDR1 is SGHNT and CDR2 is YENEEA. V gave up 6 bases and J gave up 10 bases; unmatched junction bases: 11. CDR3 in DNA: TGTGCCAGCAGTCAGCGGGAGGACTGGGATGCGCAGTATATT. Its protein is CASSQREDWDAQYI.

Comments on this clonotype: Here the CDR3 omits its conserved ending phenylalanine or tryptophan, so a read error is the likely source. The V gene is TRBV6-1, the J gene TRBJ1-6; a possible D gene is TRBD1 (6 bases). The CDR3 runs to 15 residues. CDR1 is MNHNS, CDR2 SASEGT, per germline. The CDR3: CASSDRGDYISPLHL. In nucleotides, the CDR3 is TGTGCCAGCAGTGACAGGGGTGACTATATTTCACCCCTCCACCTT.

As regards this clonotype: A much larger clonotype is one base distant, so this may be a read error. The J gene is TRBJ2-5, the V gene TRBV11-3, with TRBD2 matching over 9 bases. The germline gives CDR1 SGHNT, CDR2 YENEEA. This CDR3 contains 16 residues. Here the CDR3 DNA reads TGTGTCAGTAGCTCGACCGCGGCGGGAGGGTTCGAGACCCAGTACTTC. Translating gives CVSSSTAAGGFETQYF.

Notes on this clonotype: A much larger clone differs by one base, so this may be a read error. The chain employs TRBV7-3 and TRBJ2-3; TRBD2 matches 7 bases. J was trimmed by 5 bases and V by 5 bases; bases with no gene match: 7. CDR1 is SGHTA, CDR2 FQGTGA, per germline. The CDR3 is 14 residues long. CDR3 protein: CASSGGGFIDTQYF. CDR3 nucleotides: TGTGCCAGCAGCGGGGGGGGGTTCATAGATACGCAGTATTTT.

In its sample, this clonotype was seen once. Without the conserved terminal phenylalanine or tryptophan, this CDR3 likely stems from a read error. The chain employs TRBV11-2 and TRBJ2-1, with TRBD2 as a possible D gene (5 bases). The germline gives CDR1 SGHAT, CDR2 FQNNGV. The CDR3 spans 14 residues. CDR3 in DNA: TGCGTCAGCCAGAAGCGGCAAGGCGACAATGAGCAGTTCTTA. It codes for CVSQKRQGDNEQFL.

About this clonotype itself: One end of the junction is discordant with germline, which a read error may explain. This rearrangement joins TRBV12-3 or TRBV12-4 to TRBJ2-3; D is uncertain. The CDR3 covers 14 residues. The CDR3 loop is CPSSPLLPSDTQYF. CDR3 in DNA: TGTCCCAGCAGTCCACTACTCCCCTCTGACACGCAGTATTTT.

In regard to this clonotype: The junction departs from the called germline gene at one end, perhaps through a read error. The chain combines TRBV5-5 with TRBJ2-2; tentative D call: TRBD2 (6 bases). The germline CDR1 and CDR2 sequences are SGHKS and YYEKEE (reference sequence). CDR3 length equals 15 residues. The CDR3 reads CASSHQGLRTGEQFF. The CDR3 bases are TGTGCCAGCAGCCATCAGGGACTGAGAACCGGGGAGCAGTTTTTC.

Note on this clonotype: The junction differs from germline at one of its ends, possibly a read error. This chain uses TRBV29-1 with TRBJ2-1, with D maybe TRBD2 (5 bases). CDR3 size: 15 residues. Germline lookup yields CDR1 SQVTM and CDR2 ANQGSEA. Here the CDR3 reads CSVADTSNSYNEQFF. In DNA form, the CDR3 reads TGCAGCGTCGCCGATACTAGTAACTCCTACAATGAGCAGTTTTTC.

The V gene is TRBV4-1, the J gene TRBJ2-2; either TRBD1 or TRBD2 may fit D (6 bases each). Trimming shortened V by 9 bases and J by 5 bases, and 19 bases separated the two germline ends. CDR3 length: 15 amino acids. Germline V gene sequence: CDR1 MGHRA, CDR2 YSYEKL. CDR3 DNA sequence: TGCGCCAGAAGCAGATGGGGGGCCTATACCGGGGAGCTGTTTTTT. This gives the protein CARSRWGAYTGELFF.